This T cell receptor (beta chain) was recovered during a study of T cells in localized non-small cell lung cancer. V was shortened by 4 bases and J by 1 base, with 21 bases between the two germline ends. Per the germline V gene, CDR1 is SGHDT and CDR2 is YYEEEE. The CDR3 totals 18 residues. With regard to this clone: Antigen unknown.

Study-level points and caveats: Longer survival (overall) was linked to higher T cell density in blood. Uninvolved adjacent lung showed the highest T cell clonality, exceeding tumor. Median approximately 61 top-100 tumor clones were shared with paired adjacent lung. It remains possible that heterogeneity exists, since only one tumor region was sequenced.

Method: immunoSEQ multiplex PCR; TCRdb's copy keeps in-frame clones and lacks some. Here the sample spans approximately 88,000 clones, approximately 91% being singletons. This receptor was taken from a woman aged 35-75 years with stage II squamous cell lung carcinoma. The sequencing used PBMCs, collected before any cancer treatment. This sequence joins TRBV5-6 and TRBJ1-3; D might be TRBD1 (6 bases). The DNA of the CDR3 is TGTGCCAGCAGCACCTTCAAGACAGGCGTTCATTCTGGAAACACCATATATTTT. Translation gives CASSTFKTGVHSGNTIYF. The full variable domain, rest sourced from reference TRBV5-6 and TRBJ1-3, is DAGVTQSPTHLIKTRGQQVTLRCSPKSGHDTVSWYQQALGQGPQFIFQYYEEEERQRGNFPDRFSGHQFPNYSSELNVNALLLGDSALYLCASSTFKTGVHSGNTIYFGEGSWLTVV.